The 2 T cell receptor beta chains in this list originate from one sample, sequenced in a study of technical replicates of blood from several donors (dated by TCRdb to about 2017). Libraries were prepared through the immunoSEQ multiplex PCR assay. TCRdb re-hosts the immuneACCESS table, in-frame sequences only. Its copies lack some clones; in the studies checked, an unresolved V gene accounts for under half of them, and the cause for the rest is not known. A total of around 100,000 clones appear in this sample, 96% of them only once. In total, the top ten clones hold around 0.2% of the sample. The sequenced sample consisted of T cells isolated from PBMCs. The origin of the receptors is a human donor in good health.

The rearrangement links TRBV6-5 to TRBJ1-5; D might be TRBD1 (5 bases). The V end was cut by 6 bases, the J end by 1 base, with 10 bases between. This CDR3 region has 14 residues. Germline V lookup: CDR1 MNHEY, CDR2 SVGAGI. The CDR3 nucleotides are TGTGCCAGCAGGAAGGGGTCGAGCAATCAGCCCCAGCATTTT. Protein sequence: CASRKGSSNQPQHF.

The CDR3 nucleotides are TGTGCCAGCAGGAGCGGGGGGGCTGGGGAGACCCAGTACTTC. Translating it yields CASRSGGAGETQYF. The chain combines TRBV6-5 with TRBJ2-5; 10 positions match TRBD2. The germline V gene encodes CDR1 MNHEY and CDR2 SVGAGI. The CDR3 is 14 amino acids. J gave up 5 bases and V 6 bases, and 6 bases lay outside the gene matches.